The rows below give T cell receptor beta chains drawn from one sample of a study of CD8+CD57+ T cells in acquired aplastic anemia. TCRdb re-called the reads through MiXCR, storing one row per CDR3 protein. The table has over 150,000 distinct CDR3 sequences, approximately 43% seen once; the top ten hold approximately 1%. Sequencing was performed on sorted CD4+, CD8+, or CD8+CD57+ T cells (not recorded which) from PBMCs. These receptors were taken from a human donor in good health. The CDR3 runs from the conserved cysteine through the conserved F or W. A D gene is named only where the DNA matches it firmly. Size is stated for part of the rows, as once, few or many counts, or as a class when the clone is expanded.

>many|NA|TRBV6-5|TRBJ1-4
TGTGCCAGCAGTCACATCGGACGGGGAAATGAAAAACTGTTTTTT
CASSHIGRGNEKLFF
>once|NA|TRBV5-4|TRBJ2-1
TGTGCCAGCAGCTACGGGGCGGTAAACAGTGAGCAGTTCTTC
CASSYGAVNSEQFF
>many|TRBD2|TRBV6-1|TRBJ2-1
TGTGCCAGCAACATAGCGGGAGCACCATCCTACAATGAGCAGTTCTTC
CASNIAGAPSYNEQFF
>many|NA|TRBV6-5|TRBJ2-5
TGTGCCAGCAGTTACCCAGAAGAGGAGACCCAGTACTTC
CASSYPEEETQYF
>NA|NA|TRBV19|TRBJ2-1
TGTGCCAGTAGTATAGTGGTCTCCCATGAGCAGTTCTTC
CASSIVVSHEQFF
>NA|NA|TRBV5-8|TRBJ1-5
TGTTCCAGCCAGCCCCGCAATCATCCCCAGCATTTT
CSSQPRNHPQHF
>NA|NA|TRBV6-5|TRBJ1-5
TGTGCCAGCAGTTCAAGACAGGCCGAAGGGCCCCAGCATTTT
CASSSRQAEGPQHF
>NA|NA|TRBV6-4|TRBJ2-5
TGTGCCAGCAGTGTAAGGGCGGAGGGGGGCCAAGAGACCCAGTACTTC
CASSVRAEGGQETQYF
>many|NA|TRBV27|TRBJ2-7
TGTGCCAGCAGTTTGAGGCAGGGTTTTGGGGAGCAGTACTTC
CASSLRQGFGEQYF
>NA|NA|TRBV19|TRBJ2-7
TGTGCCAGTAGTATCTGGGCGGGCTACGAGCAGTACTTC
CASSIWAGYEQYF
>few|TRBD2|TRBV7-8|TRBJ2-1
TGTGCCAGCAGGGGCGGGAGCAATGAGCAGTTCTTC
CASRGGSNEQFF
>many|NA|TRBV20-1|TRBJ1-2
TGCAGTGCTAGAGCGGTGCCCCGAGGGGGCTACACCTTC
CSARAVPRGGYTF
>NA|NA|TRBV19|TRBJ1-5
TGTGCCAGTAGTACGGGCTTCAGCAATCAGCCCCAGCATTTT
CASSTGFSNQPQHF
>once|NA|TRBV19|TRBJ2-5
TGTGCCAGTAGTCCCCACAGGGACTTCCAAGAGACCCAGTACTTC
CASSPHRDFQETQYF
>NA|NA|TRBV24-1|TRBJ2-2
TGTGCCACCAGTGACACTACTTACACCGGGGAGCTGTTTTTT
CATSDTTYTGELFF
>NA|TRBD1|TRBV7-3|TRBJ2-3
TGTGCCAGCAGCGTCGAAGGGGGCAATACAGATACGCAGTATTTT
CASSVEGGNTDTQYF
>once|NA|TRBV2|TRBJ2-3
TGTGCCAGCAGTGATTGGGGTGGGGATACGCAGTATTTT
CASSDWGGDTQYF
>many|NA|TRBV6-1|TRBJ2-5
TGTGCCAGCAGTGGGGGCAGGGGATTGCGGGAGACCCAGTACTTC
CASSGGRGLRETQYF
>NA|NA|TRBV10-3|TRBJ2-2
TGTGCCATCAGTGCCCCACTAGGGGAGAACACCGGGGAGCTGTTTTTT
CAISAPLGENTGELFF
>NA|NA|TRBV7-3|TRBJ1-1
TGTGCCAGCAGCTTAGGAGGGTGGGCTTTCTTT
CASSLGGWAFF
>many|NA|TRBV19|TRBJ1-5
TGTGCCAGTAGCCCGACAGCTAGCAATCAGCCCCAGCATTTT
CASSPTASNQPQHF
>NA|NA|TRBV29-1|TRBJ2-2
TGCAGCGTTGACCGGCAGGGCACCGGGGATCTGTTTTTT
CSVDRQGTGDLFF
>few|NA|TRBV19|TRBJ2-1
TGTGCCAGTAGTATATACGGGGCAGTTTACAATGAGCAGTTCTTC
CASSIYGAVYNEQFF
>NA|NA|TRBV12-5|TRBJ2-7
TGTGCTAGTGGTTTGGGCTGGACAGCTTACGGGCAGTACTTC
CASGLGWTAYGQYF
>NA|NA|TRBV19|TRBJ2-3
TGTGCCAGCAGCTCGACAACAGGGAGCACAGATACGCAGTATTTT
CASSSTTGSTDTQYF
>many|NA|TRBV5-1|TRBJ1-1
TGCGCCAGCAGCTTGGATAGGGCAGTTCTTCACACTGAAGCTTTCTTT
CASSLDRAVLHTEAFF
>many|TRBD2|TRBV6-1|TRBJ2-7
TGTGCCAGCACTCCGACTAGCGGGGCGACCTACGAGCAGTACTTC
CASTPTSGATYEQYF
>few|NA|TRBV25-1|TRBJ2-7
TGTGCCAGCAGTTACGTGCAGGGTAGTACGTACGAGCAGTACTTC
CASSYVQGSTYEQYF